Listed here is a single T cell receptor (beta chain). The antigen is undetermined. The data are from a study of Ad26.COV2.S vaccination and SARS-CoV-2 variants. TCRdb's copy holds only in-frame clones and misses some; the assay was immunoSEQ multiplex PCR. This table holds 400,000 to 450,000 clones, 80% to 95% found once. Treatment meaning: approximately 18 received Ad26.COV2.S at low or high dose, single or two shots; about 5 received placebo; per-sample allocation not given. Sampling occurred on day 63 after the first vaccine or placebo injection. In germline, CDR1 is LGHDT, CDR2 YNNKEL (reference sequence). After removal of 4 bases from V and 7 bases from J, the junction contained 3 bases not matched to a gene. The CDR3 consists of 15 residues. Study conclusions and caveats: Vaccinees displayed broader spike-specific TCR repertoires than placebo recipients.

The sequence derives from a person between 18 and 59 years old who received the Ad26.COV2.S COVID-19 vaccine or a placebo. The specimen comprised peripheral blood, sampled in a trial of Ad26.COV2.S vaccine versus placebo. This sequence joins TRBV3-1 (or the pseudogene TRBV3-2) and TRBJ2-1; 14 positions agree with TRBD2. CDR3 sequence: CASSLGLAGVNEQFF. DNA for the CDR3: TGTGCCAGCAGCCTGGGACTAGCGGGGGTAAATGAGCAGTTCTTC.